One sample yielded the 4 T cell receptor beta chains listed below, sequenced in a study of T cell responses to AZD1222 COVID-19 vaccine. The data were produced by immunoSEQ multiplex PCR, yet TCRdb's version contains in-frame clones alone and is incomplete. The sample includes about 100,000 clones, roughly 90% seen only once; the top ten take about 1.7%. This sample comprised peripheral blood, obtained on day 0 of AZD1222 vaccination. The source is an adult in good health.

DNA for the CDR3: TGTGCCAGCAGGGGTGGACAGGGGGATGAAAAACTGTTTTTT. Translating gives CASRGGQGDEKLFF. The chain carries TRBV2 and TRBJ1-4, with TRBD1 identical over 10 bases. The CDR3 has 14 amino acids. J lost 6 bases, V lost 6 bases, and 4 bases had no gene match. From germline, CDR1 is SNHLY and CDR2 FYNNEI.

The chain combines TRBV7-2 with TRBJ2-7; 10 bases fit TRBD2. V shed 3 bases and J 4 bases; nucleotides not matched to a gene: 3. Germline V lookup: CDR1 SGHTA, CDR2 FQGNSA. This CDR3 region has 14 residues. This chain's CDR3 is CASSFSSGSYEQYF. CDR3 sequence (DNA): TGTGCCAGCAGCTTTTCTAGCGGGAGTTACGAGCAGTACTTC. Combining the CDR3 with reference TRBV7-2 and TRBJ2-7 gives the whole variable domain GAGVSQSPSNKVTEKGKDVELRCDPISGHTALYWYRQSLGQGLEFLIYFQGNSAPDKSGLPSDRFSAERTGGSVSTLTIQRTQQEDSAVYLCASSFSSGSYEQYFGPGTRLTVT.

The rearrangement joins TRBV6-5 to TRBJ2-5; 7 nucleotides align to TRBD1. CDR1 and CDR2 (germline): MNHEY, SVGAGI. With V trimmed by 5 bases and J by 4 bases, 10 bases remained unmatched. The CDR3 consists of 15 residues. For the CDR3, the DNA is TGTGCCAGCAGTCCTCGAGGGGACAGCCGAGAGACCCAGTACTTC. Amino acid sequence: CASSPRGDSRETQYF.

The rearrangement uses TRBV5-1 and TRBJ2-4, with a weak D call TRBD1 (6 bases). This CDR3 has 15 residues. The germline gives CDR1 SGHRS, CDR2 YFSETQ. V was trimmed by 4 bases and J by 0 bases, leaving 11 bases between them. The CDR3: CASSARGLAKNIQYF. The CDR3 nucleotides read TGCGCCAGCAGCGCCAGGGGTTTAGCCAAAAACATTCAGTACTTC.